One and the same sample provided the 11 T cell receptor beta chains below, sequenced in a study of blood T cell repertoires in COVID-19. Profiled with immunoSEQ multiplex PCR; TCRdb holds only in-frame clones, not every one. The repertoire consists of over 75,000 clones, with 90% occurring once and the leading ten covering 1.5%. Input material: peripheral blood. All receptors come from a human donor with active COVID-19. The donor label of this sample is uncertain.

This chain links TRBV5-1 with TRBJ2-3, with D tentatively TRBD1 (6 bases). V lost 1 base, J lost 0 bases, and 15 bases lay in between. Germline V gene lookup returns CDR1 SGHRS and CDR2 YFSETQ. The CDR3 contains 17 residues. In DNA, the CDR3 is TGCGCCAGCAGCTTGTTTGACAGGCACGACAGCACAGATACGCAGTATTTT. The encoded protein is CASSLFDRHDSTDTQYF.

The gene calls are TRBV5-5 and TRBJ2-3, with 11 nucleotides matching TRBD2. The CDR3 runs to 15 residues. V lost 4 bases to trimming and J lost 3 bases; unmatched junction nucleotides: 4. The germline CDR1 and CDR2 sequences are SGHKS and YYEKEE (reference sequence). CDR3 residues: CASSEGLAVTDTQYF. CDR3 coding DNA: TGTGCCAGCAGCGAGGGACTAGCGGTAACAGATACGCAGTATTTT.

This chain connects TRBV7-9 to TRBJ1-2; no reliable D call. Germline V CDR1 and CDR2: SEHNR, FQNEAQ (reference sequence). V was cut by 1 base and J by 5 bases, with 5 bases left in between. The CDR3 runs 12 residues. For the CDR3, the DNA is TGTGCCAGCAGCTTAGGGACTTATGGCTACACCTTC. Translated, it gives CASSLGTYGYTF.

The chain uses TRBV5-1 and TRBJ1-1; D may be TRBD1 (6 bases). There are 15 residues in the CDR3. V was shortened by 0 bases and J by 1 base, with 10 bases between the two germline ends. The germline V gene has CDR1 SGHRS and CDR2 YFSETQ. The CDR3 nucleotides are TGCGCCAGCAGCTTGGTCGGACAGTGGAACACTGAAGCTTTCTTT. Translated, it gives CASSLVGQWNTEAFF.

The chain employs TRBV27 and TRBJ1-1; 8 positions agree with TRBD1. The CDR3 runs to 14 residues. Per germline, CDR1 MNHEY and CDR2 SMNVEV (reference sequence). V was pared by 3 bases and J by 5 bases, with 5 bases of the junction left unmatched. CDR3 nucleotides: TGTGCCAGCAGTTTTGACAGGGGAAGGACTGAAGCTTTCTTT. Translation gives CASSFDRGRTEAFF.

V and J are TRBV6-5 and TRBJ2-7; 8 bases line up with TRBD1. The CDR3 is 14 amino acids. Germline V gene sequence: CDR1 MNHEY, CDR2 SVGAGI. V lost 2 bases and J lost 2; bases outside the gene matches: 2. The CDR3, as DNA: TGTGCCAGCAGTTACGGGGACAGGACCTACGAGCAGTACTTC. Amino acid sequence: CASSYGDRTYEQYF.

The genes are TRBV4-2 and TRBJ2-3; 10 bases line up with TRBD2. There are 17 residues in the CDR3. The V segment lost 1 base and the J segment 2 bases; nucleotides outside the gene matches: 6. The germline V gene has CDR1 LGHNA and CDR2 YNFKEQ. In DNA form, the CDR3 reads TGTGCCAGCAGCCAAGCACTAGCGGGGTTCACCACAGATACGCAGTATTTT. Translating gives CASSQALAGFTTDTQYF.

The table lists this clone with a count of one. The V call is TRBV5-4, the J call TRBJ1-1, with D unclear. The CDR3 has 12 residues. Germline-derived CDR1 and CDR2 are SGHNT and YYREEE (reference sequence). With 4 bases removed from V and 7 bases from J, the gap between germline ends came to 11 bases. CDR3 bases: TGTGCCAGCAGCCTTGGACTCAGTGAAGCTTTCTTT. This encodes CASSLGLSEAFF.

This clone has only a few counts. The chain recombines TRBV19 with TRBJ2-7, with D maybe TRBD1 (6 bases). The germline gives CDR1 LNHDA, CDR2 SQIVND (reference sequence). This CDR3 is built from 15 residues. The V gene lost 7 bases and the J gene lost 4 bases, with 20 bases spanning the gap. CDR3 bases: TGTGCCAGTACCCCAGGGGTAGGGGAGAGATACGAGCAGTACTTC. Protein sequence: CASTPGVGERYEQYF. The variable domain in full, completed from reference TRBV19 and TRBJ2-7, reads DGGITQSPKYLFRKEGQNVTLSCEQNLNHDAMYWYRQDPGQGLRLIYYSQIVNDFQKGDIAEGYSVSREKKESFPLTVTSAQKNPTAFYLCASTPGVGERYEQYFGPGTRLTVT.

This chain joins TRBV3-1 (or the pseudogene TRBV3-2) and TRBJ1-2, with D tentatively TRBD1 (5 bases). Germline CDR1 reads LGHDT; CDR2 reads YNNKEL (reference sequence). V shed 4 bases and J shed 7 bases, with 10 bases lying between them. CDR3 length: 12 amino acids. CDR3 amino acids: CASSPRGSGYTF. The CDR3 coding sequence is TGTGCCAGCAGCCCCCGGGGGAGTGGCTACACCTTC.

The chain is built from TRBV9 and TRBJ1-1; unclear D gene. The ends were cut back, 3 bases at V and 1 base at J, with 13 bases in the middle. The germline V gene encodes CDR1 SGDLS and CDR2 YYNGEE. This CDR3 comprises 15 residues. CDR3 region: CASSERSAGNTEAFF. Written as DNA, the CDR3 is TGTGCCAGCAGCGAGCGTTCGGCCGGGAACACTGAAGCTTTCTTT. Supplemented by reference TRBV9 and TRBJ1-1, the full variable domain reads DSGVTQTPKHLITATGQRVTLRCSPRSGDLSVYWYQQSLDQGLQFLIQYYNGEERAKGNILERFSAQQFPDLHSELNLSSLELGDSALYFCASSERSAGNTEAFFGQGTRLTVV.